This TCR beta chain was obtained from a study of CD8 T cells in Susac syndrome. RNA totalling roughly 0.45 to 1 ug underwent reverse transcription with random hexamers. Each CDR3 protein is one row after TCRdb ran MiXCR on the immunoSEQ multiplex PCR reads. The sample yields some 200,000 distinct CDR3 sequences, 90% to 97% seen once. CDR1 is DFQATT and CDR2 is SNEGSKA in the germline V gene (reference sequence). V was pared by 7 bases and J by 5 bases, with 12 bases between. The CDR3 length is 12 residues. The J gene is TRBJ1-5, the V gene TRBV20-1; tentatively, D is TRBD1 (6 bases). The sequence came from a human donor with Susac syndrome. The sample was CD4+ T cells from PBMCs. The CDR3 reads CSVAQGDQPQHF. Written as DNA, the CDR3 is TGCAGTGTAGCACAGGGAGATCAGCCCCAGCATTTT.